This T cell receptor (beta chain) comes out of a study of blood T cell repertoires in COVID-19. Libraries were prepared by immunoSEQ multiplex PCR; TCRdb keeps only in-frame clonotypes and omits some of them. The sample consists of a few hundred thousand clones, approximately 88% of them appearing once. V was trimmed by 5 bases and J by 1 base, leaving 15 bases between them. The CDR3 length is 15 residues. Sample: peripheral blood. This chain uses TRBV5-3 with TRBJ1-1; TRBD1 is a possible D gene (5 bases). TRBV5-3 is an ORF; its function is uncertain. The source of this sequence is a woman aged 45-65 years with COVID-19, enrolled during active disease. In nucleotides, the CDR3 is TGTGCCAGAAGTTTATCAGGGTGGGCGAACACTGAAGCTTTCTTT. Its protein product is CARSLSGWANTEAFF.